The following is a TCR beta chain sequence with its context. The sample is drawn from a study of blood T cell repertoires in COVID-19. As for the study in general: Some COVID-19 samples were acute and others convalescent; all came from the United States, Italy and Spain. T cells, B-cell-depleted T cells, or PBMCs provided the cDNA or gDNA that served as material.

Germline V CDR1 and CDR2: MNHEY, SVGAGI. The J segment lost 4 bases and the V segment lost 5 bases, leaving 7 bases of the junction unmatched. This CDR3 comprises 15 residues. The protocol was immunoSEQ multiplex PCR, while the TCRdb copy is restricted to in-frame clones and leaves out a portion. The repertoire holds about 140,000 clones, with about 87% as singletons. The sequence was collected from a human donor with COVID-19, enrolled during active disease. The donor label of this sample is uncertain. Sequenced material: peripheral blood. The chain links TRBV6-5 to TRBJ2-7; 11 nucleotides line up with TRBD2. The CDR3 DNA sequence: TGTGCCAGCAGTACACTAGCGGGGGCCGGATACGAGCAGTACTTC. Translated, it gives CASSTLAGAGYEQYF.